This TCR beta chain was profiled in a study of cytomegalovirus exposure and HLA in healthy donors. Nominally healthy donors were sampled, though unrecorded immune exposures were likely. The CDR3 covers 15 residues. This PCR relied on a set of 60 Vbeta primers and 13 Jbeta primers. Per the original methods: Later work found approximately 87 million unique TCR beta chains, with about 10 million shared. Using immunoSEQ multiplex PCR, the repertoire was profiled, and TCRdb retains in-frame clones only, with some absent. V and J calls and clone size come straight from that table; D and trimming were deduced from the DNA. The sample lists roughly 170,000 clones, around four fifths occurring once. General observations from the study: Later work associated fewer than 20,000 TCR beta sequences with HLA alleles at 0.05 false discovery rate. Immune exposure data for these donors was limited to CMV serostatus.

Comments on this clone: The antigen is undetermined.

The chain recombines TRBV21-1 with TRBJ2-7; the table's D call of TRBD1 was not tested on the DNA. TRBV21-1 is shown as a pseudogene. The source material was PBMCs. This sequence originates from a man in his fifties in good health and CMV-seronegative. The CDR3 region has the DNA TGTGCCAGCAGCAAAATTGCAGGGGGTCCGAGCGAGCAGTACTTC. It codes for CASSKIAGGPSEQYF.